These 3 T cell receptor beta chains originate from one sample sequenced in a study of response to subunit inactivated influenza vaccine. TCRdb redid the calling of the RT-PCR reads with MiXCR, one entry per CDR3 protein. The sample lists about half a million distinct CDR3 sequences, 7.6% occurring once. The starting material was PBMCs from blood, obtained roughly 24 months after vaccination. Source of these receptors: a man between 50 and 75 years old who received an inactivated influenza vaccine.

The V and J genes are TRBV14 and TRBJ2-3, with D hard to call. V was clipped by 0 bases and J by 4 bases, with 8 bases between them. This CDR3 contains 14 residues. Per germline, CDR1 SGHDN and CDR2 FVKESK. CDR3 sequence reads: CASSQDSLADTQYF. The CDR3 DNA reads TGTGCCAGCAGCCAAGATAGTTTAGCAGATACGCAGTATTTT.

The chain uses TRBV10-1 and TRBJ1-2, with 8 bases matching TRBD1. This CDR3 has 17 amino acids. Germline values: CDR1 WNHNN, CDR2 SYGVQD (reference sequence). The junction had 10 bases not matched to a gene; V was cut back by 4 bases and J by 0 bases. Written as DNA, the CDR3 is TGCGCCAGCAGTGTCCGGGACAGGCCGTACCCTAACTATGGCTACACCTTC. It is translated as CASSVRDRPYPNYGYTF.

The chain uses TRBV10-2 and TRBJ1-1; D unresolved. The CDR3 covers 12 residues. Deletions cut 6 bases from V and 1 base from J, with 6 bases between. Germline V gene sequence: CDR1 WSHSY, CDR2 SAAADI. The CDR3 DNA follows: TGCGCCAGCAGGGGTCCGAACACTGAAGCTTTCTTT. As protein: CASRGPNTEAFF.